This T cell receptor beta chain was observed in a study of blood T cell repertoires in COVID-19. As for the study in general: Italy, Spain and the United States were the sources of the convalescent and acute COVID-19 samples.

V gave up 0 bases and J gave up 7 bases, with 16 bases separating them. Per the germline V gene, CDR1 is GTSNPN and CDR2 is SVGIG (reference sequence). This CDR3 is built from 15 residues. Repertoires were generated with immunoSEQ multiplex PCR, while TCRdb's copy carries only in-frame clones and drops some. The table shows approximately 280,000 clones, with around 90% occurring only once. The clonotype comes from a woman in her thirties or forties who had recovered from COVID-19. The sequencing input was PBMCs or T cells enriched from blood (not recorded which). This sequence joins TRBV30 and TRBJ1-5; D uncertain. CDR3 amino acids: CAWSVPGTSGQPQHF. Here the CDR3 DNA reads TGTGCCTGGAGTGTACCTGGTACATCAGGACAGCCCCAGCATTTT.